This T cell receptor (beta chain) was retrieved from a study of PD-L1 blockade in urothelial cancer. Study details: Patients arrived having already received 0 to 3 prior chemotherapy regimens. Notes on the study in general: Below-median blood TCR clonality before treatment forecast better survival.

Comment on this clone: Its antigen remains unidentified.

Time point meaning: pretreatment peripheral blood. Sequencing used immunoSEQ multiplex PCR; TCRdb keeps in-frame clones, though not all of them. The sample gives around 82,000 clones, 84% of which show up once; more than 2% is in the top ten. After removal of 3 bases from V and 4 bases from J, the junction contained 5 bases not matched to a gene. The CDR3 loop spans 16 amino acids. Germline V gene data show CDR1 as MDHEN and CDR2 as SYDVKM. This clonotype originated in a man aged 55 to 70 with urothelial cancer. The specimen comprised PBMCs, sampled around atezolizumab (anti-PD-L1) treatment. This chain links TRBV28 with TRBJ2-1; TRBD2 aligns across 11 bases. The CDR3 is CASSLGGLAEYNEQFF. CDR3 nucleotide sequence: TGTGCCAGCAGTTTGGGGGGACTAGCGGAGTACAATGAGCAGTTCTTC.